The 18 T cell receptor beta chains given below trace back to one sample, sequenced in a study of response to subunit inactivated influenza vaccine. Via MiXCR, TCRdb re-called the RT-PCR reads, giving one row per CDR3 protein. This table holds roughly 540,000 distinct CDR3 sequences, approximately 20% found once. This same sample was also taken into another study, of T cells expressing NK-cell markers. That report notes: What made the TCR beta cDNA was 5'RACE template switching with UMIs.

Sequenced here: CD4+ T cells sorted from PBMCs, sampled 11 to 12 days after vaccination. The receptors derive from a man between 45 and 60 years old who received an inactivated influenza vaccine.

This clonotype was seen only a few times. This chain links TRBV29-1 with TRBJ2-7, with TRBD1 matching 7 bases. The CDR3 length is 14 residues. Germline V gives CDR1 SQVTM, CDR2 ANQGSEA. Trimming cost V 6 bases and J 2 bases; bases outside gene matches: 10. For the CDR3, the DNA is TGCAGCGTGGTACGACAGGGTACAACCTACGAGCAGTACTTC. As protein: CSVVRQGTTYEQYF.

This clonotype was counted a few times. The chain carries TRBV20-1 and TRBJ1-4, with D perhaps TRBD1 (6 bases). The CDR3 extends over 14 amino acids. Germline CDR1 DFQATT, CDR2 SNEGSKA (reference sequence). V was clipped by 3 bases and J by 0 bases, with 8 bases between them. The CDR3 bases are TGCAGTGCTAGGCCAGGGGCAACTAATGAAAAACTGTTTTTT. It is translated as CSARPGATNEKLFF.

The rearrangement uses TRBV15 and TRBJ2-6; D perhaps matches TRBD1 (6 bases). Germline-derived CDR1 and CDR2 are LNHNV and YYDKDF (reference sequence). The CDR3 consists of 20 residues. V dropped 3 bases and J dropped 1 base, with 22 bases sitting between them. CDR3 in amino acids: CATSRAQLGRGPSGANVLTF. CDR3 DNA sequence: TGTGCCACCAGCAGGGCCCAACTTGGCAGGGGCCCATCTGGGGCCAACGTCCTGACTTTC.

The sample holds a few counts of this clonotype. The chain is built from TRBV29-1 and TRBJ2-1; D ambiguous. Germline values: CDR1 SQVTM, CDR2 ANQGSEA. V lost 7 bases and J 9 bases, leaving 16 bases between the germline ends. The CDR3 contains 12 residues. The CDR3 DNA follows: TGCAGCGGTGGCCCGGGCGAGGCTGAGCAGTTCTTC. It yields the protein CSGGPGEAEQFF.

The CDR3 is CASSSQYRTSITGGSTYEQYF. The CDR3 DNA is TGTGCCAGCAGTTCCCAATACCGGACTTCAATTACAGGGGGGAGTACCTACGAGCAGTACTTC. V and J are TRBV12-3 or TRBV12-4 and TRBJ2-7; 8 bases match TRBD1. After removal of 4 bases from V and 2 bases from J, the junction contained 25 bases not matched to a gene. CDR3 length equals 21 residues.

This clonotype came up a few times. This chain uses TRBV20-1 with TRBJ2-7; possibly TRBD1 for D (5 bases). The ends were cut back, 6 bases at V and 4 bases at J, with 16 bases in the middle. The CDR3 sequence is 13 residues long. CDR1 and CDR2 (germline): DFQATT, SNEGSKA (reference sequence). This chain's CDR3 is CSATPRTPYEQYF. The CDR3 DNA follows: TGCAGTGCAACGCCCCGGACACCATACGAGCAGTACTTC.

The chain couples TRBV24-1 to TRBJ2-3; 9 nucleotides agree with TRBD1. The CDR3 totals 15 residues. Germline V CDR1 and CDR2: KGHDR, SFDVKD. Unmatched junction bases numbered 8, after V lost 4 bases and J lost 7 bases. The CDR3 region is CATSDPGTGLYTQYF. The CDR3 DNA follows: TGTGCCACCAGTGACCCCGGGACAGGGCTTTATACGCAGTATTTT.

V usage is TRBV20-1 and J usage is TRBJ2-7; no reliable D call. The CDR3 is 13 amino acids. CDR1 is DFQATT, CDR2 SNEGSKA, per germline (reference sequence). The V gene lost 1 base and the J gene lost 3 bases, with 10 bases spanning the gap. The CDR3 region has the DNA TGCAGTGCTAGAGCCCCTGCCTTCTACGAGCAGTACTTC. Protein: CSARAPAFYEQYF.

A remark on this clonotype: A read error is possible here, since a much larger clone lies one base away. The J gene is TRBJ2-5, the V gene TRBV5-6; D might be TRBD1 (7 bases). The CDR3 contains 13 residues. Germline V gene data show CDR1 as SGHDT and CDR2 as YYEEEE. The CDR3 sequence is CASSRQGGETKYF. The DNA of the CDR3 is TGTGCCAGCAGCAGACAGGGAGGCGAGACCAAGTACTTC.

V gene TRBV30 combines with J gene TRBJ2-7; D call uncertain. The germline V and J ends were trimmed by 3 bases and 5 bases, with 20 bases remaining between them. Per germline, CDR1 GTSNPN and CDR2 SVGIG (reference sequence). There are 15 residues in the CDR3. The CDR3 protein is CAWSPTGGYGHEQYF. CDR3 bases: TGTGCCTGGAGCCCCACCGGCGGTTATGGACACGAGCAGTACTTC.

This clonotype was observed a few times. This chain connects TRBV7-2 to TRBJ1-4; D is possibly TRBD1 (6 bases). V was cut by 5 bases and J by 8 bases, with 12 bases left in between. This CDR3 has 13 residues. Germline CDR1 reads SGHTA; CDR2 reads FQGNSA. CDR3 DNA sequence: TGTGCCAGCAGCAAAGTGACAGGCGAAAAACTGTTTTTT. This gives the protein CASSKVTGEKLFF.

This clonotype was found many times. This CDR3 is CSVEVAQVAYF. In DNA, the CDR3 is TGCAGCGTTGAAGTCGCCCAAGTGGCGTACTTC. The V and J genes are TRBV29-1 and TRBJ2-7; D is undetermined. This CDR3 has 11 amino acids. Trimming removed 1 base from V and 12 bases from J, with 13 bases in between. The germline V gene encodes CDR1 SQVTM and CDR2 ANQGSEA.

This clonotype was recorded a few times. At one end the junction does not follow the germline gene, possibly because of a read error. This chain joins TRBV6-2 or TRBV6-3 and TRBJ2-7; 7 positions match TRBD1. The CDR3 covers 12 residues. CDR1 and CDR2 from the germline V gene are MNHEY and SVGEGT. The CDR3 bases are TGTGCCAGCAGTAAGACCGGGACAGCTACCTCCTTC. It translates to CASSKTGTATSF.

This clonotype showed up just a few times. The CDR3 sequence: CASSRTSGRISYNEQFF. CDR3 DNA: TGTGCCAGCAGTCGGACTAGCGGGAGGATCTCCTACAATGAGCAGTTCTTC. The rearrangement links TRBV2 to TRBJ2-1; the match to TRBD2 covers 14 bases. The trim removed 5 bases at V and 0 bases at J, leaving 3 bases unmatched. The CDR3 length is 17 residues. Germline CDR1 and CDR2: SNHLY and FYNNEI. Supplemented by reference TRBV2 and TRBJ2-1, the full variable domain reads EPEVTQTPSHQVTQMGQEVILRCVPISNHLYFYWYRQILGQKVEFLVSFYNNEISEKSEIFDDQFSVERPDGSNFTLKIRSTKLEDSAMYFCASSRTSGRISYNEQFFGPGTRLTVL.

This clonotype was seen only a few times. This rearrangement joins TRBV12-3 or TRBV12-4 to TRBJ2-5; 8 bases align to TRBD1. This CDR3 is built from 15 residues. J lost 4 bases, V lost 6 bases, and 10 bases had no gene match. DNA of the CDR3: TGTGCCAGCAGCAAAAGGCGGACAGGGCTAGAGACCCAGTACTTC. This codes for CASSKRRTGLETQYF.

This clonotype turned up a few times. This chain uses TRBV5-1 with TRBJ2-7; tentatively, D is TRBD1 or TRBD2 (5 bases each). CDR3 length: 15 residues. V dropped 0 bases and J dropped 4 bases, with 14 bases sitting between them. The germline V gene has CDR1 SGHRS and CDR2 YFSETQ. The CDR3 nucleotides are TGCGCCAGCAGCTTGGCCGGGACGGAAATTTACGAGCAGTACTTC. This codes for CASSLAGTEIYEQYF.

Here the CDR3 DNA reads TGTGCCACCAGCAGAGATCACCAAGTGGGGGCCAACGTCCTGACTTTC. Amino acids: CATSRDHQVGANVLTF. The rearrangement uses TRBV15 and TRBJ2-6, with D unclear. The CDR3 is 16 amino acids. V was trimmed by 0 bases and J by 4 bases, leaving 10 bases between them. CDR1 is LNHNV, CDR2 YYDKDF, per germline (reference sequence).

The genes are TRBV18 and TRBJ2-3; D uncertain. The V end lost 0 bases, the J end lost 3 bases, and 4 bases lay between the germline ends. The CDR3 runs to 13 residues. Germline V gene sequence: CDR1 KGHSH, CDR2 LQKENI. This chain's CDR3 is CASSPPQTDTQYF. DNA for the CDR3: TGTGCCAGCTCACCACCCCAAACAGATACGCAGTATTTT.